These 9 T cell receptor beta chains share one sample of origin, sequenced in a study of early T cells in non-severe SARS-CoV-2 infection. MiXCR, run by TCRdb on the 5' RACE reads, gives a single entry per CDR3 protein. The sample gives 23,000 or so distinct CDR3 sequences, about 5.1% of which show up once; about 10% is in the top ten. The source material was whole blood. Receptors originate from an adult who was a healthcare worker with PCR-confirmed SARS-CoV-2 infection or an uninfected control (not recorded which).

This clonotype has ten or more counts. The V and J genes are TRBV7-9 and TRBJ2-3; D perhaps matches TRBD2 (5 bases). The CDR3 is 14 residues long. Germline CDR1 and CDR2: SEHNR and FQNEAQ (reference sequence). Trimming cost V 5 bases and J 5 bases, with 14 bases left between them. CDR3 loop: CASSLRTTRDTQYF. In DNA, the CDR3 is TGTGCCAGCAGCCTGCGGACCACTAGAGATACGCAGTATTTT.

In this sample, this clonotype turned up many times. This chain uses TRBV5-1 with TRBJ2-2; D unresolved. Germline V gene data show CDR1 as SGHRS and CDR2 as YFSETQ. V was pared by 4 bases and J by 0 bases, with 7 bases between. CDR3 length: 14 residues. As DNA, the CDR3 is TGCGCCAGCAGCCTGGGAACGAACACCGGGGAGCTGTTTTTT. As protein: CASSLGTNTGELFF.

In this sample, this clonotype is medium-sized. The chain links TRBV29-1 to TRBJ1-2; D is perhaps TRBD1 (6 bases). V was shortened by 1 base and J by 7 bases, with 16 bases between the two germline ends. In germline, CDR1 is SQVTM, CDR2 ANQGSEA. The CDR3 runs 14 residues. In DNA, the CDR3 is TGCAGCGTTGAAGTCAGGGTAGGGGGTTCTGGCTACACCTTC. The encoded protein is CSVEVRVGGSGYTF.

This clonotype was found many times. The V gene is TRBV18, the J gene TRBJ2-3, with TRBD2 matching over 14 bases. After removal of 0 bases from V and 12 bases from J, the junction contained 2 bases not matched to a gene. Germline loops: CDR1 KGHSH, CDR2 LQKENI. This CDR3 region has 14 residues. CDR3 DNA sequence: TGTGCCAGCTCACCACCGGGACTAGCGGGGGACCAGTATTTT. As protein: CASSPPGLAGDQYF.

This clonotype was seen at least ten times. The DNA for the CDR3 is TGTGCCAGCAGCCCGACAGATCATAATTCACCCCTCCACTTT. Its protein is CASSPTDHNSPLHF. The J gene is TRBJ1-6, the V gene TRBV6-4, with TRBD1 as a possible D gene (5 bases). Germline V gene sequence: CDR1 MRHNA, CDR2 SNTAGT. The CDR3 has 14 amino acids. The V end lost 6 bases, the J end lost 5 bases, and 11 bases lay between the germline ends.

The CDR3 loop is CASSLLTSGGELFF. CDR3 nucleotide sequence: TGCGCCAGCAGCTTGCTAACTAGCGGCGGGGAGCTGTTTTTT. The chain is built from TRBV5-1 and TRBJ2-2, with TRBD2 matching over 8 bases. V shed 1 base and J 7 bases; nucleotides not matched to a gene: 3. The CDR3 is 14 residues long. CDR1 and CDR2 (germline): SGHRS, YFSETQ. Full variable domain (missing parts from reference TRBV5-1 and TRBJ2-2): KAGVTQTPRYLIKTRGQQVTLSCSPISGHRSVSWYQQTPGQGLQFLFEYFSETQRNKGNFPGRFSGRQFSNSRSEMNVSTLELGDSALYLCASSLLTSGGELFFGEGSRLTVL.

This clonotype was seen ten or more times. The chain combines TRBV12-3 or TRBV12-4 with TRBJ2-1; TRBD1 matches at 7 bases. With V trimmed by 5 bases and J by 8 bases, 3 bases remained unmatched. CDR3 length: 12 amino acids. The CDR3 DNA is TGTGCCAGCAGTGTACAGGGGTATGAGCAGTTCTTC. Its translation is CASSVQGYEQFF.

This chain links TRBV2 with TRBJ2-3, with 9 bases that match TRBD1. Germline CDR1 and CDR2: SNHLY and FYNNEI. The length of the CDR3 is 16 residues. The trim removed 6 bases at V and 2 bases at J, leaving 9 bases unmatched. This chain's CDR3 is CASSVAGQGYTDTQYF. The CDR3 coding sequence is TGTGCCAGCAGCGTCGCGGGACAGGGATACACAGATACGCAGTATTTT.

The genes are TRBV6-2 or TRBV6-3 and TRBJ2-5; D unclear. The germline V gene encodes CDR1 MNHEY and CDR2 SVGEGT. CDR3 length: 15 residues. Trimming removed 4 bases from V and 5 bases from J, with 17 bases in between. The CDR3 sequence: CASSLALHHSETQYF. Written as DNA, the CDR3 is TGTGCCAGCAGTTTAGCCCTCCACCACAGCGAGACCCAGTACTTC.